Below, 17 T cell receptor beta chains from the same sample are listed, as sequenced in a study of T cell repertoires in cytomegalovirus infection. One entry per CDR3 protein results from TCRdb running MiXCR on the reads. Of about 740,000 distinct CDR3 sequences in the sample, approximately 34% are singletons; the top ten hold around 2.8%. Input material: PBMCs. The receptors come from a human donor in good health (CMV status not recorded). Some clones in this sample may be carry-over from other donors' samples.

The chain has TRBV7-2 and TRBJ2-1, with TRBD2 matching 11 bases. After removal of 5 bases from V and 7 bases from J, the junction contained 10 bases not matched to a gene. Germline assignment: CDR1 SGHTA and CDR2 FQGNSA. The CDR3 sequence is 16 residues long. The CDR3 bases are TGTGCCAGCAGCCTCCGACTAGCGGGAAGCGGGAATGAGCAGTTCTTC. Its translation is CASSLRLAGSGNEQFF.

The chain carries TRBV10-3 and TRBJ1-5; 7 bases are a match to TRBD1. The germline gives CDR1 ENHRY, CDR2 SYGVKD. With 4 bases clipped from V and 4 bases from J, the junction kept 7 bases outside the gene matches. CDR3 size: 15 residues. This CDR3 reads CAISGTRGPNQPQHF. For the CDR3, the DNA is TGTGCCATCAGTGGAACGAGGGGGCCAAATCAGCCCCAGCATTTT.

This clonotype showed up just once. The chain combines TRBV24-1 with TRBJ2-1, with 15 bases fitting TRBD2. The junction had 5 bases not matched to a gene; V was cut back by 4 bases and J by 5 bases. CDR1 and CDR2 (germline): KGHDR, SFDVKD. The CDR3 is 17 residues long. The CDR3 DNA sequence: TGTGCCACCAGTGACAGGGGACTAGCGGGGGGTAACAATGAGCAGTTCTTC. Its protein product is CATSDRGLAGGNNEQFF.

This sequence joins TRBV4-3 and TRBJ2-2, with TRBD2 identical over 14 bases. The CDR3 spans 18 residues. J gave up 2 bases and V 2 bases, and 4 bases lay outside the gene matches. Germline lookup yields CDR1 LGHNA and CDR2 YSLEER. Written as DNA, the CDR3 is TGCGCCAGCAGCCAAACCGGACTAGCGGGGGGCAACACCGGGGAGCTGTTTTTT. Residues: CASSQTGLAGGNTGELFF.

As concerns this clonotype: A much larger clone differs by one base, so this may be a read error. The CDR3 is CDSSLRSEETQYF. CDR3 coding DNA: TGTGACAGCAGCTTGCGGTCGGAAGAGACCCAGTACTTC. This chain joins TRBV7-2 and TRBJ2-5; no firm D call. The CDR3 contains 13 residues. From germline, CDR1 is SGHTA and CDR2 FQGNSA. The whole variable domain, filled in from reference TRBV7-2 and TRBJ2-5, reads GAGVSQSPSNKVTEKGKDVELRCDPISGHTALYWYRQSLGQGLEFLIYFQGNSAPDKSGLPSDRFSAERTGGSVSTLTIQRTQQEDSAVYLCDSSLRSEETQYFGPGTRLLVL.

This clonotype occurred a few times. J is TRBJ2-3 and V is TRBV25-1; no firm D call. V lost 2 bases and J lost 3, with 6 bases in between. CDR1 MGHDK and CDR2 SYGVNS come from the germline V gene. This CDR3 comprises 13 residues. CDR3 sequence reads: CASSEKRTDTQYF. The CDR3 DNA reads TGTGCCAGCAGTGAAAAGAGGACAGATACGCAGTATTTT.

This clonotype was counted between two and nine times. J is TRBJ2-1 and V is TRBV3-1; 8 bases line up with TRBD2. This CDR3 spans 16 amino acids. Germline V gene sequence: CDR1 LGHDT, CDR2 YNNKEL (reference sequence). Trimming cost V 1 base and J 8 bases; bases outside gene matches: 10. This chain's CDR3 is CASSQARGALADEQFF. CDR3 sequence (DNA): TGTGCCAGCAGCCAAGCGCGGGGGGCGCTGGCGGATGAGCAGTTCTTC.

The V gene is TRBV20-1, the J gene TRBJ1-5; 8 bases match TRBD1. The CDR3 runs to 17 residues. V lost 0 bases, J lost 1 base, and 8 bases stayed unmatched. Germline V gene lookup returns CDR1 DFQATT and CDR2 SNEGSKA (reference sequence). CDR3 nucleotides: TGCAGTGCTAGAGATCGCCGGACAGGGACCAGCAATCAGCCCCAGCATTTT. Protein product: CSARDRRTGTSNQPQHF.

This clonotype turned up a few times. The chain joins TRBV28 to TRBJ2-3, with TRBD2 identical over 9 bases. The V and J ends lost 4 bases and 6 bases, in that order; junction bases with no gene match: 8. Germline loops: CDR1 MDHEN, CDR2 SYDVKM. The CDR3 runs 15 residues. The CDR3 region has the DNA TGTGCCAGCAGTTGGTTGCGGGGGGGAGGGGATACGCAGTATTTT. Translated, it gives CASSWLRGGGDTQYF. The full variable domain, rest sourced from reference TRBV28 and TRBJ2-3, is DVKVTQSSRYLVKRTGEKVFLECVQDMDHENMFWYRQDPGLGLRLIYFSYDVKMKEKGDIPEGYSVSREKKERFSLILESASTNQTSMYLCASSWLRGGGDTQYFGPGTRLTVL.

The chain couples TRBV7-9 to TRBJ1-1; TRBD1 might be the D (5 bases). Trimming shortened V by 0 bases and J by 7 bases, and 9 bases separated the two germline ends. The CDR3 length is 13 residues. Germline V CDR1 and CDR2: SEHNR, FQNEAQ (reference sequence). DNA for the CDR3: TGTGCCAGCAGCTTAGCGGGGGGTAATGAAGCTTTCTTT. Amino acids: CASSLAGGNEAFF.

The chain is built from TRBV28 and TRBJ2-7, with TRBD2 matching over 7 bases. The CDR3 runs to 15 residues. Germline CDR1 and CDR2: MDHEN and SYDVKM. V dropped 5 bases and J dropped 5; count of bases not matched to a gene: 12. The CDR3 is CASSPPGGTLHEQYF. CDR3 nucleotides: TGTGCCAGCAGTCCCCCGGGAGGAACTCTCCACGAGCAGTACTTC.

CDR3 residues: CASSPGGGAQPQHF. The CDR3 DNA reads TGTGCCAGCAGCCCTGGGGGGGGCGCTCAGCCCCAGCATTTT. The chain is built from TRBV7-2 and TRBJ1-5, with a weak D call TRBD1 (6 bases). Germline V CDR1 and CDR2: SGHTA, FQGNSA. Between the trimmed V and J ends, which lost 5 bases and 6 bases, there was a span of 14 bases. This CDR3 comprises 14 residues.

Ten or more counts support this clonotype. The rearrangement joins TRBV12-3 or TRBV12-4 to TRBJ2-4; D not resolved. Trimming left V 5 bases short and J 5 bases short, with 10 bases between. The CDR3 is 13 amino acids. For the CDR3, the DNA is TGTGCCAGCAGTGCATCCGAGGAAAACATTCAGTACTTC. Protein: CASSASEENIQYF.

This clonotype was seen at least ten times. V and J are TRBV7-8 and TRBJ1-1, with 12 bases aligning to TRBD1. V lost 0 bases to trimming and J lost 6 bases; unmatched junction nucleotides: 5. The CDR3 is 16 amino acids. Germline V gene data show CDR1 as SGHVS and CDR2 as FQNEAQ. This CDR3 is CASSLAGTGGFAEAFF. CDR3 in DNA: TGTGCCAGCAGCTTAGCCGGGACAGGGGGCTTCGCTGAAGCTTTCTTT.

The CDR3 sequence is CASSDPLDLYGYTF. In DNA form, the CDR3 reads TGTGCCAGCAGCGACCCCTTGGACCTCTATGGCTACACCTTC. The V call is TRBV5-6, the J call TRBJ1-2, with D unclear. This CDR3 is 14 amino acids long. The germline V gene has CDR1 SGHDT and CDR2 YYEEEE. The V and J ends lost 4 bases and 4 bases respectively, with 14 bases between them.

The chain links TRBV20-1 to TRBJ2-7; D gene uncertain. Germline CDR1 is DFQATT and CDR2 is SNEGSKA (reference sequence). V was pared by 0 bases and J by 9 bases, with 21 bases between. This CDR3 contains 15 residues. In DNA, the CDR3 is TGCAGTGCTAGAGACTCAGGAGTGCTCCTACGTGTGCAGTACTTC. Its protein is CSARDSGVLLRVQYF.

This clonotype was counted a few times. This rearrangement joins TRBV18 to TRBJ2-1, with 7 bases matching TRBD2. V lost 0 bases to trimming and J lost 4 bases; unmatched junction nucleotides: 3. Germline V gene lookup returns CDR1 KGHSH and CDR2 LQKENI. CDR3 length equals 15 residues. The CDR3 DNA reads TGTGCCAGCTCACCACCGGGGACTACTTACAATGAGCAGTTCTTC. Translated, it gives CASSPPGTTYNEQFF.